A single sample is the source of the 31 T cell receptor beta chains below, sequenced in a study of cytomegalovirus exposure and HLA in healthy donors. PCR primers comprised 60 Vbeta and 13 Jbeta primers. Clones were sequenced by immunoSEQ multiplex PCR, and TCRdb holds only the in-frame ones, with some missing. The table has 200,000 to 250,000 clones, 76% seen once. Input material: PBMCs. These receptors all stem from a man younger than 35 in good health and CMV-seronegative.

This chain connects TRBV6-1 to TRBJ2-1, with TRBD1 as a possible D gene (6 bases). The CDR3 length is 14 residues. V was trimmed by 2 bases and J by 1 base, leaving 6 bases between them. The germline V gene has CDR1 MNHNS and CDR2 SASEGT. This CDR3 is CASSEQGSYNEQFF. The CDR3 DNA reads as TGTGCCAGCAGTGAACAGGGGTCCTACAATGAGCAGTTCTTC.

The chain joins TRBV2 to TRBJ2-7; D unclear. CDR1 is SNHLY, CDR2 FYNNEI, per germline. This CDR3 has 13 residues. Trimming removed 5 bases from V and 2 bases from J, with 10 bases in between. CDR3 sequence reads: CASSPQIPYEQYF. The CDR3, as DNA: TGTGCCAGCAGTCCACAAATCCCCTACGAGCAGTACTTC. Combining the CDR3 with reference TRBV2 and TRBJ2-7 gives the whole variable domain EPEVTQTPSHQVTQMGQEVILRCVPISNHLYFYWYRQILGQKVEFLVSFYNNEISEKSEIFDDQFSVERPDGSNFTLKIRSTKLEDSAMYFCASSPQIPYEQYFGPGTRLTVT.

The gene calls are TRBV4-1 and TRBJ2-5; TRBD2 is a possible D gene (5 bases). Germline V lookup: CDR1 MGHRA, CDR2 YSYEKL. Trimming removed 1 base at V and 2 bases at J, with 11 bases between. The CDR3 is 15 amino acids. This CDR3 is CASSQVLRDQETQYF. The CDR3 coding sequence is TGCGCCAGCAGCCAAGTATTACGGGATCAAGAGACCCAGTACTTC.

The chain is built from TRBV30 and TRBJ2-7; unclear D gene. Germline lookup yields CDR1 GTSNPN and CDR2 SVGIG (reference sequence). This CDR3 has 12 amino acids. The ends were cut back, 0 bases at V and 2 bases at J, with 5 bases in the middle. Here the CDR3 reads CAWSVRAYEQYF. The CDR3 nucleotides are TGTGCCTGGAGTGTACGAGCCTACGAGCAGTACTTC.

The chain employs TRBV4-1 and TRBJ1-1, with 8 nucleotides matching TRBD1. The ends lost 1 base at V and 2 bases at J; junction bases unmatched: 9. Germline V CDR1 and CDR2: MGHRA, YSYEKL. CDR3 size: 17 residues. CDR3 sequence: CASSQGGRGRLNTEAFF. Here the CDR3 DNA reads TGCGCCAGCAGCCAAGGCGGCAGGGGGCGCTTAAACACTGAAGCTTTCTTT.

This chain joins TRBV4-1 and TRBJ2-7, with D possibly TRBD1 on 6 matching bases. CDR1 and CDR2 (germline): MGHRA, YSYEKL. The CDR3 spans 15 residues. V was clipped by 1 base and J by 5 bases, with 15 bases between them. The CDR3 spells CASSQAGSKGDEQYF. The CDR3 DNA is TGCGCCAGCAGCCAAGCAGGATCGAAGGGGGACGAGCAGTACTTC.

This clone was observed once. This sequence joins TRBV18 and TRBJ1-1, with TRBD1 matching over 9 bases. The CDR3 sequence is 14 residues long. V was pared by 1 base and J by 3 bases, with 0 bases of the junction left unmatched. Germline V lookup: CDR1 KGHSH, CDR2 LQKENI. The CDR3 here is CASSPRTGDTEAFF. In DNA form, the CDR3 reads TGTGCCAGCTCACCACGGACAGGGGACACTGAAGCTTTCTTT.

V is TRBV11-3 and J is TRBJ2-3; 11 bases align to TRBD2. The CDR3 sequence is 16 residues long. The germline gives CDR1 SGHNT, CDR2 YENEEA. The J segment lost 3 bases and the V segment lost 0 bases, leaving 2 bases of the junction unmatched. The CDR3 nucleotides are TGTGCCAGCAGCTTAGAGGGGACTAGCGGAACAGATACGCAGTATTTT. This codes for CASSLEGTSGTDTQYF.

The rearrangement links TRBV5-1 to TRBJ2-3; D uncertain. The CDR3 spans 13 residues. Trimming cost V 2 bases and J 1 base, with 5 bases left between them. Germline lookup yields CDR1 SGHRS and CDR2 YFSETQ. The CDR3 region is CASSFSGTDTQYF. Here the CDR3 DNA reads TGCGCCAGCAGCTTCTCGGGCACAGATACGCAGTATTTT.

As regards this clone: Other DNA sequences within the sample encode an identical CDR3. The chain couples TRBV5-1 to TRBJ2-2, with D maybe TRBD1 (5 bases). Trimming shortened V by 1 base and J by 1 base, and 5 bases separated the two germline ends. CDR1 and CDR2 (germline): SGHRS, YFSETQ. CDR3 size: 14 residues. CDR3 nucleotides: TGCGCCAGCAGCTTGACAGGGAACACCGGGGAGCTGTTTTTT. It translates to CASSLTGNTGELFF.

In its sample, this clone was seen once. This chain connects TRBV6-5 to TRBJ1-5; TRBD1 aligns across 9 bases. The CDR3 is made up of 15 amino acids. Germline assignment: CDR1 MNHEY and CDR2 SVGAGI. Trimming at V came to 6 bases and at J to 3 bases, leaving 6 bases not matched to a gene. The CDR3 bases are TGTGCCAGCAGCCCTACAGGGGGCCTCAATCAGCCCCAGCATTTT. Its protein product is CASSPTGGLNQPQHF.

The chain links TRBV5-1 to TRBJ2-3; tentatively, D is TRBD2 (5 bases). CDR1 and CDR2 (germline): SGHRS, YFSETQ. CDR3 size: 14 residues. V lost 2 bases and J lost 5, with 12 bases in between. The CDR3 DNA follows: TGCGCCAGCAGCTTAGGAAAAGAGGGAGATACGCAGTATTTT. It yields the protein CASSLGKEGDTQYF.

With respect to this clone: Other nucleotide sequences in the sample specify the same CDR3. CDR3 amino acids: CASSYSVRGAGTEAFF. The CDR3 DNA reads TGTGCCAGCAGTTACTCTGTACGGGGGGCGGGCACTGAAGCTTTCTTT. The chain couples TRBV6-5 to TRBJ1-1, with D maybe TRBD1 (6 bases). The CDR3 has 16 residues. From germline, CDR1 is MNHEY and CDR2 SVGAGI. With 0 bases removed from V and 4 bases from J, the gap between germline ends came to 15 bases.

CDR3 residues: CATLAGWGYEQYF. Written as DNA, the CDR3 is TGCGCCACCCTAGCGGGTTGGGGCTACGAGCAGTACTTC. The V and J genes are TRBV10-2 and TRBJ2-7; 8 positions agree with TRBD2. Germline assignment: CDR1 WSHSY and CDR2 SAAADI. Trimming took 10 bases from V and 3 from J; bases not matched to a gene: 8. The CDR3 covers 13 residues.

This clone was observed a few times. V and J are TRBV10-3 and TRBJ1-3, with unresolved D. V dropped 0 bases and J dropped 0 bases, with 9 bases sitting between them. This CDR3 is built from 16 residues. The germline CDR1 and CDR2 sequences are ENHRY and SYGVKD. The CDR3 loop is CAISESGTLSGNTIYF. CDR3 coding DNA: TGTGCCATCAGTGAGTCGGGCACCCTCTCTGGAAACACCATATATTTT.

This chain links TRBV27 with TRBJ2-5, with 9 bases aligning to TRBD1. The DNA matches TRBJ2-7 better at its end, which makes the J call doubtful. Germline CDR1 reads MNHEY; CDR2 reads SMNVEV (reference sequence). This CDR3 is 14 amino acids long. This CDR3 reads CASSPRTGVNEQYF. The CDR3 DNA sequence: TGTGCCAGCAGTCCGAGGACAGGGGTAAACGAGCAGTACTTC.

This clone was counted a few times. The chain links TRBV18 to TRBJ2-7, with 7 bases identical to TRBD2. This CDR3 comprises 12 residues. V was pared by 5 bases and J by 4 bases, with 2 bases of the junction left unmatched. The germline gives CDR1 KGHSH, CDR2 LQKENI. As DNA, the CDR3 is TGTGCCAGCTCATCCGGGGGGTACGAGCAGTACTTC. Its translation: CASSSGGYEQYF. The complete variable domain, with remaining parts taken from reference TRBV18 and TRBJ2-7, reads NAGVMQNPRHLVRRRGQEARLRCSPMKGHSHVYWYRQLPEEGLKFMVYLQKENIIDESGMPKERFSAEFPKEGPSILRIQQVVRGDSAAYFCASSSGGYEQYFGPGTRLTVT.

The chain recombines TRBV5-1 with TRBJ1-1; the D is unclear. V was trimmed by 0 bases and J by 1 base, leaving 7 bases between them. CDR1 is SGHRS and CDR2 is YFSETQ in the germline V gene. The length of the CDR3 is 14 residues. The CDR3 loop reads CASSLGHTNTEAFF. The CDR3 nucleotides are TGCGCCAGCAGCTTGGGACACACGAACACTGAAGCTTTCTTT.

The chain joins TRBV6-6 to TRBJ1-3; unclear D gene. CDR3 length: 15 amino acids. Germline CDR1 MNHNY, CDR2 SVGAGI (reference sequence). V lost 6 bases, J lost 0 bases, and 12 bases lay in between. In DNA, the CDR3 is TGTGCCAGCAGACCCCCGGGGAGCTCTGGAAACACCATATATTTT. It translates to CASRPPGSSGNTIYF.

This chain links TRBV19 with TRBJ1-5, with D unclear. CDR1 is LNHDA, CDR2 SQIVND, per germline (reference sequence). V was trimmed by 5 bases and J by 0 bases, leaving 8 bases between them. The CDR3 runs to 14 residues. The CDR3 DNA follows: TGTGCCAGTAGTTGCAACTATAGCAATCAGCCCCAGCATTTT. Encoded protein: CASSCNYSNQPQHF.

A few counts support this clone. This sequence joins TRBV5-1 and TRBJ2-7; 11 bases line up with TRBD2. Trimming at V came to 0 bases and at J to 6 bases, leaving 2 bases not matched to a gene. There are 14 residues in the CDR3. Germline V gene data show CDR1 as SGHRS and CDR2 as YFSETQ. The CDR3 coding sequence is TGCGCCAGCAGCTTGGAACTAGCGGGAGCCGAGCAGTACTTC. Amino acid sequence: CASSLELAGAEQYF.

As regards this clone: A read error may account for a junction end that differs from germline. This chain connects TRBV7-9 to TRBJ1-2, with TRBD1 matching over 8 bases. The CDR3 has 14 residues. Germline-derived CDR1 and CDR2 are SEHNR and FQNEAQ (reference sequence). Here the CDR3 DNA reads TGTTCCAGCAGCGCAGGGGGCTATAACTATGGCTACACCTTC. Residues: CSSSAGGYNYGYTF.

This clone was picked up one time. The V call is TRBV5-6, the J call TRBJ2-7; 8 nucleotides line up with TRBD1. The CDR3 has 15 amino acids. The germline V gene has CDR1 SGHDT and CDR2 YYEEEE. Trimming took 2 bases from V and 1 from J; bases not matched to a gene: 5. For the CDR3, the DNA is TGTGCCAGCAGCTTCCAAGGACAGGGATCCTACGAGCAGTACTTC. Protein sequence: CASSFQGQGSYEQYF.

The chain has TRBV19 and TRBJ2-5; weak D call: TRBD2 (6 bases). Trimming cost V 7 bases and J 4 bases, with 16 bases left between them. From germline, CDR1 is LNHDA and CDR2 SQIVND (reference sequence). This CDR3 region has 14 residues. The CDR3 region has the DNA TGTGCCAGTACCGGAGGGCAAACACCAGAGACCCAGTACTTC. It codes for CASTGGQTPETQYF. Combining the CDR3 with reference TRBV19 and TRBJ2-5 gives the whole variable domain DGGITQSPKYLFRKEGQNVTLSCEQNLNHDAMYWYRQDPGQGLRLIYYSQIVNDFQKGDIAEGYSVSREKKESFPLTVTSAQKNPTAFYLCASTGGQTPETQYFGPGTRLLVL.

The rearrangement uses TRBV28 and TRBJ2-3; 10 bases are a match to TRBD2. Germline V lookup: CDR1 MDHEN, CDR2 SYDVKM. With 3 bases clipped from V and 0 bases from J, the junction kept 12 bases outside the gene matches. This CDR3 region has 19 residues. CDR3 DNA sequence: TGTGCCAGCAGTTTGACAGAGACTCTAGCGGGAGAGAGCACAGATACGCAGTATTTT. Translated, it gives CASSLTETLAGESTDTQYF.

In DNA form, the CDR3 reads TGTGCCAGCAGATCGCTCCCGGGCGAGCAGTACTTC. Translation: CASRSLPGEQYF. The rearrangement links TRBV6-5 to TRBJ2-7; D is uncertain. The CDR3 is 12 amino acids. Germline lookup yields CDR1 MNHEY and CDR2 SVGAGI. Trimming removed 6 bases at V and 6 bases at J, with 12 bases between.

This rearrangement joins TRBV11-2 to TRBJ1-3, with TRBD1 matching over 7 bases. J was trimmed by 1 base and V by 4 bases; bases with no gene match: 7. CDR3 length: 16 residues. Germline lookup yields CDR1 SGHAT and CDR2 FQNNGV. In DNA, the CDR3 is TGTGCCAGCAGCTCCCCAAGGGGGCGGTCTGGAAACACCATATATTTT. Its protein is CASSSPRGRSGNTIYF. Combining the CDR3 with reference TRBV11-2 and TRBJ1-3 gives the whole variable domain EAGVAQSPRYKIIEKRQSVAFWCNPISGHATLYWYQQILGQGPKLLIQFQNNGVVDDSQLPKDRFSAERLKGVDSTLKIQPAKLEDSAVYLCASSSPRGRSGNTIYFGEGSWLTVV.

The table lists this clone with a few counts. The CDR3 loop reads CASSPWTGEVGYGYTF. The DNA of the CDR3 is TGTGCCAGCAGCCCCTGGACAGGGGAAGTAGGCTATGGCTACACCTTC. The chain uses TRBV7-6 and TRBJ1-2, with 9 bases identical to TRBD1. Looked up from germline, CDR1 is SGHVS and CDR2 is FNYEAQ. This CDR3 is 16 amino acids long. The V gene end was trimmed by 5 bases and the J gene end by 4 bases; junction bases not matched to a gene: 11.

This clone was found once. The rearrangement links TRBV28 to TRBJ1-2, with D tentatively TRBD1 (6 bases). The CDR3 is 16 residues long. CDR1 is MDHEN and CDR2 is SYDVKM in the germline V gene. V lost 4 bases and J 4 bases, leaving 19 bases between the germline ends. CDR3 bases: TGTGCCAGCAGTTCCCCCCAGACCCGGGGGGCCTATGGCTACACCTTC. It specifies CASSSPQTRGAYGYTF.

V and J are TRBV10-3 and TRBJ2-1; weak D call: TRBD1 (5 bases). The V gene's germline CDR1 is ENHRY and CDR2 SYGVKD. This CDR3 is 16 amino acids long. V shed 6 bases and J shed 2 bases, with 17 bases lying between them. CDR3 DNA sequence: TGTGCCATCAGGTCCAGGGAAGGTGAGACCTACAATGAGCAGTTCTTC. Residues: CAIRSREGETYNEQFF.

CDR3 DNA sequence: TGTGCCAGCAGCTTAGGGGACAGGCTGAACACCGGGGAGCTGTTTTTT. This encodes CASSLGDRLNTGELFF. This chain uses TRBV11-3 with TRBJ2-2; 8 nucleotides match TRBD1. V trimming: 1 base; J trimming: 1 base; junction bases outside the gene matches: 2. The germline gives CDR1 SGHNT, CDR2 YENEEA. There are 16 residues in the CDR3.